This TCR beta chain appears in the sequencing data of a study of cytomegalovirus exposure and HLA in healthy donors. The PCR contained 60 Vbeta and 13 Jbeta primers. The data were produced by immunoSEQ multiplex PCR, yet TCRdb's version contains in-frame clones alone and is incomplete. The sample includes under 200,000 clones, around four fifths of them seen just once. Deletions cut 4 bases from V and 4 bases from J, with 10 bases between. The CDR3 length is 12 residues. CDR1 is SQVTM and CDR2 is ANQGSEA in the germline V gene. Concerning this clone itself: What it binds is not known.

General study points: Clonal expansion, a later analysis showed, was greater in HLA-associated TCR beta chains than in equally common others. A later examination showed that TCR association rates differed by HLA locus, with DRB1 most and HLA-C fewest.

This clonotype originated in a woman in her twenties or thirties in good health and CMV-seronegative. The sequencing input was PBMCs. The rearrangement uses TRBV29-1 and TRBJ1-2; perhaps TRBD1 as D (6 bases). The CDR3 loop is CSVGGGSYGYTF. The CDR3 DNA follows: TGCAGCGTTGGCGGGGGCTCCTATGGCTACACCTTC.